This T cell receptor (beta chain) was sequenced for a study of CD8 T cells in ankylosing spondylitis. As regards this clonotype: Its antigen is undetermined.

TCRdb reprocessed the 5' RACE reads via MiXCR and lists one record per CDR3 protein. The data contain over 700,000 distinct CDR3 sequences, roughly 20% of them singletons. Whole-study findings and limits: Within ankylosing spondylitis blood, a TCR beta motif made up of several highly homologous variants appeared to be characteristic.

Germline lookup yields CDR1 MGHRA and CDR2 YSYEKL. The CDR3 runs 15 residues. Trimming cost V 3 bases and J 3 bases, with 14 bases left between them. The sequencing input was blood, either unsorted or a sorted T cell fraction (not recorded which). V gene TRBV4-1 combines with J gene TRBJ2-5; possibly TRBD1 for D (6 bases). The clonotype comes from a male donor with ankylosing spondylitis. CDR3 residues: CASSHDLRDKETQYF. CDR3 nucleotide sequence: TGCGCCAGCAGCCACGACCTCCGGGACAAAGAGACCCAGTACTTC.